These 21 T cell receptor beta chains were all obtained from the same sample, sequenced in a study of memory B cells and T cells in multiple sclerosis. Antigen specificity for these receptors is unknown. Stimulus-free culture yielded autoproliferating CFSE-dim and non-proliferating CFSE-high T cells, each sequenced separately. Cultures began with about 4.5x10^7 CFSE-labeled PBMCs, unstimulated for 6 to 8 days, with replicate wells pooled. Method: immunoSEQ multiplex PCR; TCRdb's copy keeps in-frame clones and lacks some. The repertoire holds 25,000 to 35,000 clones, with more than 75% as singletons. The material sequenced was PBMCs from blood kept in culture. These TCRs come from a human donor with multiple sclerosis.

The chain is built from TRBV9 and TRBJ2-2; 9 nucleotides align to TRBD2. V gave up 2 bases and J gave up 2 bases; unmatched junction bases: 13. Germline assignment: CDR1 SGDLS and CDR2 YYNGEE. CDR3 size: 19 residues. The CDR3 DNA is TGTGCCAGCAGCGTGCGGGGGGGCGGGGCCCCTTTAAACACCGGGGAGCTGTTTTTT. Its translation: CASSVRGGGAPLNTGELFF.

CDR3 region: CASSYGTSGFQETQYF. CDR3 nucleotides: TGTGCCAGCAGTTACGGGACTAGCGGGTTCCAAGAGACCCAGTACTTC. The chain uses TRBV6-5 and TRBJ2-5, with 12 bases aligning to TRBD2. V shed 2 bases and J 1 base; nucleotides not matched to a gene: 2. This CDR3 has 16 residues. Looked up from germline, CDR1 is MNHEY and CDR2 is SVGAGI.

The chain recombines TRBV5-1 with TRBJ1-1; D ambiguous. Germline V lookup: CDR1 SGHRS, CDR2 YFSETQ. CDR3 length: 14 amino acids. V was shortened by 0 bases and J by 3 bases, with 9 bases between the two germline ends. The CDR3, as DNA: TGCGCCAGCAGCTTGGCTAGGGTGGACACTGAAGCTTTCTTT. Translating gives CASSLARVDTEAFF. The complete variable domain, with remaining parts taken from reference TRBV5-1 and TRBJ1-1, reads KAGVTQTPRYLIKTRGQQVTLSCSPISGHRSVSWYQQTPGQGLQFLFEYFSETQRNKGNFPGRFSGRQFSNSRSEMNVSTLELGDSALYLCASSLARVDTEAFFGQGTRLTVV.

The chain links TRBV11-2 to TRBJ1-5; D not resolved. Germline V gene sequence: CDR1 SGHAT, CDR2 FQNNGV. This CDR3 has 15 residues. The V and J ends lost 5 bases and 6 bases respectively, with 17 bases between them. The CDR3, as DNA: TGTGCCAGCAGCCCCGGTTCCCAAGCAGGTCAGCCCCAGCATTTT. The encoded protein is CASSPGSQAGQPQHF.

The chain uses TRBV6-1 and TRBJ1-5, with D possibly matching TRBD1 (5 bases). The germline gives CDR1 MNHNS, CDR2 SASEGT. V lost 8 bases and J 5 bases, leaving 10 bases between the germline ends. The CDR3 is 12 amino acids. This chain's CDR3 is CASWQGYQPQHF. The CDR3 region has the DNA TGTGCCAGCTGGCAGGGATATCAGCCCCAGCATTTT.

This clone turned up a few times. The chain recombines TRBV27 with TRBJ1-1, with TRBD1 as a possible D gene (5 bases). The CDR3 is made up of 13 amino acids. Germline V gene lookup returns CDR1 MNHEY and CDR2 SMNVEV (reference sequence). The V end was cut by 7 bases, the J end by 1 base, with 10 bases between. This CDR3 is CASTKGPNTEAFF. CDR3 DNA sequence: TGTGCCAGCACTAAGGGACCGAACACTGAAGCTTTCTTT.

J is TRBJ2-7 and V is TRBV6-1; D unresolved. The germline V gene has CDR1 MNHNS and CDR2 SASEGT. This CDR3 has 13 amino acids. V was pared by 6 bases and J by 0 bases, with 9 bases between. CDR3 sequence (DNA): TGTGCCAGCAGGCAACTACGCTCCTACGAGCAGTACTTC. It specifies CASRQLRSYEQYF.

The chain is built from TRBV10-1 and TRBJ1-5; 7 positions match TRBD1. This CDR3 is 16 amino acids long. V gave up 6 bases and J gave up 4 bases; unmatched junction bases: 12. CDR1 and CDR2 from the germline V gene are WNHNN and SYGVQD (reference sequence). The CDR3 loop is CASSTPGTAYNQPQHF. CDR3 DNA: TGCGCCAGCAGCACCCCCGGGACAGCCTATAATCAGCCCCAGCATTTT.

This clone was recorded once. The chain links TRBV30 to TRBJ2-7; D may match TRBD1 or TRBD2 (6 bases each). Germline loops: CDR1 GTSNPN, CDR2 SVGIG (reference sequence). V gave up 3 bases and J gave up 1 base, with 13 bases separating them. The CDR3 has 14 residues. The CDR3 DNA reads as TGTGCCTGGAGGCTAGGGGGGTCTTCCTACGAGCAGTACTTC. This gives the protein CAWRLGGSSYEQYF. The variable domain in full, completed from reference TRBV30 and TRBJ2-7, reads SQTIHQWPATLVQPVGSPLSLECTVEGTSNPNLYWYRQAAGRGLQLLFYSVGIGQISSEVPQNLSASRPQDRQFILSSKKLLLSDSGFYLCAWRLGGSSYEQYFGPGTRLTVT.

The rearrangement joins TRBV28 to TRBJ2-1; TRBD1 matches 7 bases. V shed 4 bases, J shed 6 bases, and the junction held 12 bases outside the gene matches. CDR1 and CDR2 from the germline V gene are MDHEN and SYDVKM. There are 16 residues in the CDR3. The CDR3 sequence is CASSSEDREVFNEQFF. As DNA, the CDR3 is TGTGCCAGCAGTTCCGAAGACAGGGAAGTATTCAATGAGCAGTTCTTC.

The chain couples TRBV6-1 to TRBJ2-7; D is undetermined. V was shortened by 2 bases and J by 7 bases, with 9 bases between the two germline ends. Germline loops: CDR1 MNHNS, CDR2 SASEGT. The CDR3 is 12 residues long. CDR3 region: CASSENGAEQYF. The DNA for the CDR3 is TGTGCCAGCAGTGAAAACGGAGCAGAGCAGTACTTC.

In DNA, the CDR3 is TGTGCCAGCAGCCCGGGACATCTCTCCTATGGCTACACCTTC. It codes for CASSPGHLSYGYTF. V usage is TRBV2 and J usage is TRBJ1-2, with D perhaps TRBD1 (6 bases). Trimming cost V 6 bases and J 4 bases, with 15 bases left between them. The CDR3 contains 14 residues. Germline assignment: CDR1 SNHLY and CDR2 FYNNEI.

This rearrangement joins TRBV28 to TRBJ2-1; no clear D gene. The CDR3 length is 13 residues. V lost 8 bases and J lost 0, with 8 bases in between. CDR1 MDHEN and CDR2 SYDVKM come from the germline V gene. CDR3 region: CASRLSSYNEQFF. Written as DNA, the CDR3 is TGTGCCAGCCGTCTTAGCTCCTACAATGAGCAGTTCTTC.

The V gene is TRBV5-1, the J gene TRBJ2-7, with 8 nucleotides matching TRBD1. The V gene's germline CDR1 is SGHRS and CDR2 YFSETQ. The CDR3 is 15 amino acids. Losses at the gene ends were 2 bases for V and 4 bases for J; bases not matched to a gene: 8. The CDR3 nucleotides are TGCGCCAGCAGCTTAGGACAGGGCCAACCGTACGAGCAGTACTTC. Its translation: CASSLGQGQPYEQYF.

The chain recombines TRBV9 with TRBJ2-3, with D possibly called TRBD1 or TRBD2 (5 bases each). The germline V gene encodes CDR1 SGDLS and CDR2 YYNGEE. This CDR3 is built from 15 residues. V lost 7 bases and J 3 bases, leaving 18 bases between the germline ends. CDR3 amino acids: CASGRWGRETDTQYF. The CDR3 DNA follows: TGTGCCAGCGGCCGGTGGGGCAGGGAGACAGATACGCAGTATTTT.

This chain joins TRBV5-4 and TRBJ1-5; a weak D match, TRBD1 (5 bases). Trimming removed 1 base from V and 6 bases from J, with 8 bases in between. From germline, CDR1 is SGHNT and CDR2 YYREEE (reference sequence). The CDR3 is 13 amino acids. The CDR3 here is CASSLQGSQPQHF. In DNA form, the CDR3 reads TGTGCCAGCAGCTTGCAGGGTAGTCAGCCCCAGCATTTT.

The chain couples TRBV14 to TRBJ1-2; D not resolved. Trimming shortened V by 4 bases and J by 4 bases, and 19 bases separated the two germline ends. CDR1 SGHDN and CDR2 FVKESK come from the germline V gene. The length of the CDR3 is 16 residues. CDR3 nucleotide sequence: TGTGCCAGCAGCCGAACCCGAAACCCCGATTCCTATGGCTACACCTTC. Translating it yields CASSRTRNPDSYGYTF.

CDR3 DNA sequence: TGTGCCAGCAGTCCGATAAGGCAGGGGGGTCAGCCCCAGCATTTT. Translation: CASSPIRQGGQPQHF. The rearrangement links TRBV27 to TRBJ1-5; 7 bases line up with TRBD1. The CDR3 loop spans 15 amino acids. V gave up 5 bases and J gave up 6 bases; unmatched junction bases: 10. The germline CDR1 and CDR2 sequences are MNHEY and SMNVEV (reference sequence).

This clone was counted a few times. The CDR3: CASSVGPLYTDTQYF. CDR3 coding DNA: TGTGCCAGCAGCGTAGGACCCCTTTATACAGATACGCAGTATTTT. This chain connects TRBV9 to TRBJ2-3; D is ambiguous. This CDR3 spans 15 amino acids. Germline V gives CDR1 SGDLS, CDR2 YYNGEE. Deletions cut 0 bases from V and 3 bases from J, with 11 bases between.

This rearrangement joins TRBV5-6 to TRBJ2-1, with TRBD2 identical over 8 bases. Trimming at V came to 2 bases and at J to 0 bases, leaving 7 bases not matched to a gene. Germline CDR1 and CDR2: SGHDT and YYEEEE. The CDR3 is 17 amino acids. The CDR3 here is CASSLISGSLSYNEQFF. Written as DNA, the CDR3 is TGTGCCAGCAGCTTAATCAGCGGGAGCCTCTCCTACAATGAGCAGTTCTTC. Drawing the rest from reference TRBV5-6 and TRBJ2-1, the complete variable domain is DAGVTQSPTHLIKTRGQQVTLRCSPKSGHDTVSWYQQALGQGPQFIFQYYEEEERQRGNFPDRFSGHQFPNYSSELNVNALLLGDSALYLCASSLISGSLSYNEQFFGPGTRLTVL.

V is TRBV19 and J is TRBJ2-1, with 12 nucleotides matching TRBD2. The length of the CDR3 is 13 residues. Germline trimming cut 5 bases from V and 9 bases from J; bases unmatched to any gene: 2. From germline, CDR1 is LNHDA and CDR2 SQIVND (reference sequence). Written as DNA, the CDR3 is TGTGCCAGTAGTTCACTAGCGGGGGGTGAGCAGTTCTTC. It encodes CASSSLAGGEQFF.